This T cell receptor (beta chain) is from a study of shared clonotypes between healthy human individuals. Across the whole study: Each donor's CD8 memory used one plate, CD8 naive two, each CD4 subset three.

The CDR3 spans 13 residues. J was trimmed by 14 bases and V by 5 bases; bases with no gene match: 4. Germline V lookup: CDR1 SGHAT, CDR2 FQNNGV. Sequencing was performed with immunoSEQ multiplex PCR; in TCRdb, only in-frame clones are kept and a portion is missing. This sample has 2 million to 3 million clones, with under 95% found just once. Notes on the study in general: Sampling covered nothing but blood. Tissue TCR repertoires likely differ from those found in blood.

For this clone: Its antigen is currently unknown.

This TCR came from a man younger than 35 in good health. Some clones in this sample may be carry-over from other donors' samples. The specimen sequenced was naive CD4+ T cells from PBMCs. Subset denoted: CD45RA+ positively selected. The chain recombines TRBV11-2 with TRBJ2-1; 15 bases fit TRBD2. CDR3 nucleotides: TGTGCCAGCAGCCCTAGGACTAGCGGGAGGGAGTTCTTC. Translated: CASSPRTSGREFF. Looking up the rest from reference TRBV11-2 and TRBJ2-1 gives the full variable domain: EAGVAQSPRYKIIEKRQSVAFWCNPISGHATLYWYQQILGQGPKLLIQFQNNGVVDDSQLPKDRFSAERLKGVDSTLKIQPAKLEDSAVYLCASSPRTSGREFFGPGTRLTVL.